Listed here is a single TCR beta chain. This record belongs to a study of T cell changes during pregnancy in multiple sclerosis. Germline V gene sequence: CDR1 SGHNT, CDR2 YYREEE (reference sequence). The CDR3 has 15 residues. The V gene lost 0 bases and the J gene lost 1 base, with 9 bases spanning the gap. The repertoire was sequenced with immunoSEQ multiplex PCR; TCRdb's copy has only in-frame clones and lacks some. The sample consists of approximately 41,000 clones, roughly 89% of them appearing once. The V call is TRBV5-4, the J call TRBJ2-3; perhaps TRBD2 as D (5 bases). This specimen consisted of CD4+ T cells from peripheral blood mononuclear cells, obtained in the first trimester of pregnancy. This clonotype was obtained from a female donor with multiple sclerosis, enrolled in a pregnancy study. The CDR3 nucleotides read TGTGCCAGCAGCTTGGGAGGGTCGGGCACAGATACGCAGTATTTT. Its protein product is CASSLGGSGTDTQYF.